This T cell receptor (beta chain) emerged from a study of blood T cells in healthy people across ages. There are a few counts of this clonotype. The CDR3 sequence is 15 residues long. Trimming shortened V by 2 bases and J by 4 bases, and 12 bases separated the two germline ends. Germline V gene lookup returns CDR1 MGHRA and CDR2 YSYEKL. Using a J-beta primer mix together with a sample-barcoded 5' primer, a second PCR was run for about 6 to 11 cycles. MiXCR, applied by TCRdb to the 5' RACE reads, yields one record per CDR3 protein. The data show some 1.4 million distinct CDR3 sequences, roughly 40% seen once.

The sequenced material came from blood. The sequence was collected from a woman younger than 35 in good health. The V call is TRBV4-1, the J call TRBJ2-1; D could derive from TRBD1 or TRBD2 (5 bases each). The DNA for the CDR3 is TGCGCCAGCAGCCAACCCGGGACGGTATACAATGAGCAGTTCTTC. This encodes CASSQPGTVYNEQFF.